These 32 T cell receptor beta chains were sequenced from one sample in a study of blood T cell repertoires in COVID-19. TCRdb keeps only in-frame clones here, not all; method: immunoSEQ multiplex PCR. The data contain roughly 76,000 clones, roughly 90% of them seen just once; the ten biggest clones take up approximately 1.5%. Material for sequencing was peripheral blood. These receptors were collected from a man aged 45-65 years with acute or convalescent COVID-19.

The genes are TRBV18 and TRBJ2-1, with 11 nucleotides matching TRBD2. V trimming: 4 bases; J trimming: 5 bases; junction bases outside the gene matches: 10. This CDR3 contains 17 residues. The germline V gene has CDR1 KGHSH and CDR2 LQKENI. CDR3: CASSLNAGTSGNNEQFF. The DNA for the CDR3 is TGTGCCAGCTCACTCAACGCGGGGACTAGCGGAAACAATGAGCAGTTCTTC.

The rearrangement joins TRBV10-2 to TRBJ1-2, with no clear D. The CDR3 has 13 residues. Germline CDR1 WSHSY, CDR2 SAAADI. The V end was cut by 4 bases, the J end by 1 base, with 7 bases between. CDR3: CASSVGSNYGYTF. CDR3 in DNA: TGCGCCAGCAGTGTGGGCAGTAACTATGGCTACACCTTC.

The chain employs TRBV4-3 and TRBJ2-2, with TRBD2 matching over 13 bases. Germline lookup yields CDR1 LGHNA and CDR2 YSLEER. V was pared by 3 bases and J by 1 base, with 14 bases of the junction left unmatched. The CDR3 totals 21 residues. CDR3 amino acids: CASSQFQGLAGLTLNTGELFF. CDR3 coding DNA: TGCGCCAGCAGCCAGTTTCAGGGACTAGCGGGGCTTACCTTGAACACCGGGGAGCTGTTTTTT.

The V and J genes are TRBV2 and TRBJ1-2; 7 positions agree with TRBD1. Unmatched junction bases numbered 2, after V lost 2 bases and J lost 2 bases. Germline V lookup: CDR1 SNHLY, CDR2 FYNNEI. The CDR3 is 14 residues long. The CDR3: CASSEWGQNYGYTF. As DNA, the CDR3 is TGTGCCAGCAGTGAATGGGGACAGAACTATGGCTACACCTTC.

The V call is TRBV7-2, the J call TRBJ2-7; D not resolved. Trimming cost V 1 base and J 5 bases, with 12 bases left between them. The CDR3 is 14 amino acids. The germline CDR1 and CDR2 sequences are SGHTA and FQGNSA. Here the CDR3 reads CASSLVRVRDEQYF. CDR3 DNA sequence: TGTGCCAGCAGCTTAGTCCGGGTCCGTGACGAGCAGTACTTC.

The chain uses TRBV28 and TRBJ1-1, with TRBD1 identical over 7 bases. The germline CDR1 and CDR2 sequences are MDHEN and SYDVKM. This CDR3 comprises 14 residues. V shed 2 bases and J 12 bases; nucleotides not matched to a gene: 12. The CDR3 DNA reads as TGTGCCAGCAGTTTAACAGGGGATTGGTCTCAGCCTTTCTTT. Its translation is CASSLTGDWSQPFF. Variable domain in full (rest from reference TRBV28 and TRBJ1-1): DVKVTQSSRYLVKRTGEKVFLECVQDMDHENMFWYRQDPGLGLRLIYFSYDVKMKEKGDIPEGYSVSREKKERFSLILESASTNQTSMYLCASSLTGDWSQPFFGQGTRLTVV.

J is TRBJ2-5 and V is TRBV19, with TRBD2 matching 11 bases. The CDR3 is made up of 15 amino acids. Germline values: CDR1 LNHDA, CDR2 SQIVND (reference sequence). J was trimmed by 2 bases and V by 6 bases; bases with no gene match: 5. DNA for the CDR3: TGTGCCAGTAGCCGGACTAGCGGGCCTCAAGAGACCCAGTACTTC. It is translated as CASSRTSGPQETQYF.

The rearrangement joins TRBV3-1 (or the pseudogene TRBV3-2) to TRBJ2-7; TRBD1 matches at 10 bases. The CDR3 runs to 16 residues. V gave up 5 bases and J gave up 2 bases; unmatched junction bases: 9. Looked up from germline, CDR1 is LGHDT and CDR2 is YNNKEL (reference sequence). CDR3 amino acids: CASSDPTGTGAYEQYF. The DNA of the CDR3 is TGTGCCAGCAGCGATCCAACCGGGACAGGGGCCTACGAGCAGTACTTC.

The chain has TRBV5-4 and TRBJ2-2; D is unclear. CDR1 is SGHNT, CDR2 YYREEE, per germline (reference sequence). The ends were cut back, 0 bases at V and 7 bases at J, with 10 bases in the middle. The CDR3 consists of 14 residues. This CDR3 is CASSLVTAGGELFF. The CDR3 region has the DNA TGTGCCAGCAGCTTGGTCACTGCTGGCGGGGAGCTGTTTTTT.

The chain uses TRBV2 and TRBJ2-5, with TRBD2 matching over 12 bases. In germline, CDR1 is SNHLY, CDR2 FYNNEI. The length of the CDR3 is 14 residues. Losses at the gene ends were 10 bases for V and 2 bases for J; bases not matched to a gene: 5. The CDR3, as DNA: TGTGCCACCTCAGGACTAGCGGGACAAGAGACCCAGTACTTC. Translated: CATSGLAGQETQYF. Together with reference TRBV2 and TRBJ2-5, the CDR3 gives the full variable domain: EPEVTQTPSHQVTQMGQEVILRCVPISNHLYFYWYRQILGQKVEFLVSFYNNEISEKSEIFDDQFSVERPDGSNFTLKIRSTKLEDSAMYFCATSGLAGQETQYFGPGTRLLVL.

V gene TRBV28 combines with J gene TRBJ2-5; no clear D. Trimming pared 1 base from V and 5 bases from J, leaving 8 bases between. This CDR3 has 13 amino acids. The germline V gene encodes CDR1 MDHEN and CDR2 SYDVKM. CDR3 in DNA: TGTGCCAGCAGTTTATCGGCGGAGGAGACCCAGTACTTC. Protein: CASSLSAEETQYF.

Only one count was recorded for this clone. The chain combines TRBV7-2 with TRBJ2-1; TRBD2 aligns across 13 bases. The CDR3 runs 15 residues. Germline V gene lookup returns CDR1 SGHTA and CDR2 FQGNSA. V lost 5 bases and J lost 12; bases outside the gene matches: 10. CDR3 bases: TGTGCCAGCAGCCCAGGACTAGCGGGAGTAGGTTTGCAGTTCTTC. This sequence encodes CASSPGLAGVGLQFF. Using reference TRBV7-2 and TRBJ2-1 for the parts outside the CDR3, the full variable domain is GAGVSQSPSNKVTEKGKDVELRCDPISGHTALYWYRQSLGQGLEFLIYFQGNSAPDKSGLPSDRFSAERTGGSVSTLTIQRTQQEDSAVYLCASSPGLAGVGLQFFGPGTRLTVL.

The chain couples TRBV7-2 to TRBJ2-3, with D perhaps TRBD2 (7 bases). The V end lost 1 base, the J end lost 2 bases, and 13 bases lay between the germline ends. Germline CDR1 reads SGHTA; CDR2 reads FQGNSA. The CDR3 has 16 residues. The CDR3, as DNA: TGTGCCAGCAGCTTAGAGTGGGGGGGCGACACAGATACGCAGTATTTT. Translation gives CASSLEWGGDTDTQYF.

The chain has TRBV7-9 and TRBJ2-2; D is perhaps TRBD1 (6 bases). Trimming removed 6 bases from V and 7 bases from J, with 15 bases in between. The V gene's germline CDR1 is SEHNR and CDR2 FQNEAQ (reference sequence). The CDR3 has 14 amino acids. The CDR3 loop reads CASSHTTGIGELFF. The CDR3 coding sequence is TGTGCCAGCAGTCATACTACAGGGATCGGGGAGCTGTTTTTT. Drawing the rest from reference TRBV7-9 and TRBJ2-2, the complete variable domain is DTGVSQNPRHKITKRGQNVTFRCDPISEHNRLYWYRQTLGQGPEFLTYFQNEAQLEKSRLLSDRFSAERPKGSFSTLEIQRTEQGDSAMYLCASSHTTGIGELFFGEGSRLTVL.

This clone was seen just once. The CDR3 reads CASSADSSSYNEQFF. As DNA, the CDR3 is TGCGCCAGCAGCGCGGACAGTAGCTCCTACAATGAGCAGTTCTTC. The V call is TRBV5-1, the J call TRBJ2-1; D may be TRBD1 (6 bases). Trimming shortened V by 4 bases and J by 0 bases, and 11 bases separated the two germline ends. The length of the CDR3 is 15 residues. CDR1 SGHRS and CDR2 YFSETQ come from the germline V gene.

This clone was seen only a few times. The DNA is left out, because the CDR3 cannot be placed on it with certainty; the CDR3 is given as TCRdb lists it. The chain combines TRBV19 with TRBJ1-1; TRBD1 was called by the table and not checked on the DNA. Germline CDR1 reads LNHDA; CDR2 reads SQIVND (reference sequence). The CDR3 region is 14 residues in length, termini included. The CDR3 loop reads CASTSDRGRTEAFF.

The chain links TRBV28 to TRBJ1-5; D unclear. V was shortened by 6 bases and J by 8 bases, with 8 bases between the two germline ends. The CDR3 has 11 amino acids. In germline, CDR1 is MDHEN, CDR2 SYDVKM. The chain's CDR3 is CASRGGKPQHF. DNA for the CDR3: TGTGCCAGCAGAGGCGGGAAGCCCCAGCATTTT. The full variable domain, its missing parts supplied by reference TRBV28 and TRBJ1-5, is DVKVTQSSRYLVKRTGEKVFLECVQDMDHENMFWYRQDPGLGLRLIYFSYDVKMKEKGDIPEGYSVSREKKERFSLILESASTNQTSMYLCASRGGKPQHFGDGTRLSIL.

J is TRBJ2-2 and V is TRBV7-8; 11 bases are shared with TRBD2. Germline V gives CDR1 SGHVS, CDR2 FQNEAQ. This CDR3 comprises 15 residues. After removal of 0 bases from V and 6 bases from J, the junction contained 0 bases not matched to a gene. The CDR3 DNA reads TGTGCCAGCAGCTTAGCACTAGCGGGAGCCGGGGAGCTGTTTTTT. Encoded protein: CASSLALAGAGELFF.

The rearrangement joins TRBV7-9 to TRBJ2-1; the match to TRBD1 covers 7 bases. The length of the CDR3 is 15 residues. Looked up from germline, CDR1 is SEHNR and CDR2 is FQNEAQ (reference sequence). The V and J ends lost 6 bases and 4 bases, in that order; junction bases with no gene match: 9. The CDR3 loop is CASSADRVLYNEQFF. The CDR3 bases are TGTGCCAGCAGTGCCGACAGGGTTCTGTACAATGAGCAGTTCTTC.

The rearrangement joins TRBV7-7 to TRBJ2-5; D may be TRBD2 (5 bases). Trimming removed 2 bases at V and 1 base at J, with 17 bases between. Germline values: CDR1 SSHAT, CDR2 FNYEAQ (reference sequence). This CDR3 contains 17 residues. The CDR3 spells CASSLSGWRGIQETQYF. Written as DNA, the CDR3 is TGTGCCAGCAGCTTATCCGGCTGGAGAGGGATCCAAGAGACCCAGTACTTC. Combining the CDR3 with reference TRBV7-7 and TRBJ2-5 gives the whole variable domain GAGVSQSPRYKVTKRGQDVTLRCDPISSHATLYWYQQALGQGPEFLTYFNYEAQPDKSGLPSDRFSAERPEGSISTLTIQRTEQRDSAMYRCASSLSGWRGIQETQYFGPGTRLLVL.

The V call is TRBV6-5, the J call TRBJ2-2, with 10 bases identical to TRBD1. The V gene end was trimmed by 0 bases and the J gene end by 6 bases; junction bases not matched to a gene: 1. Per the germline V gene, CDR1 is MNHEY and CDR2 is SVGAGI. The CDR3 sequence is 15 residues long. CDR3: CASSYSGTGAGELFF. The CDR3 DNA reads TGTGCCAGCAGTTACTCGGGGACAGGGGCCGGGGAGCTGTTTTTT.

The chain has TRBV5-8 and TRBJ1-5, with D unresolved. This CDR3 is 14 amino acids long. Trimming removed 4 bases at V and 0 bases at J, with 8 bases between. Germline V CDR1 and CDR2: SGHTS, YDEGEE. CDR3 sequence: CASSLTYSNQPQHF. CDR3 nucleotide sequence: TGTGCCAGCAGCCTCACTTATAGCAATCAGCCCCAGCATTTT. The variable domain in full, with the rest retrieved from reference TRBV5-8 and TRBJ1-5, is EAGVTQSPTHLIKTRGQQATLRCSPISGHTSVYWYQQALGLGLQFLLWYDEGEERNRGNFPPRFSGRQFPNYSSELNVNALELEDSALYLCASSLTYSNQPQHFGDGTRLSIL.

The CDR3 region is CASSGQGIYGYTF. CDR3 nucleotides: TGCGCCAGCAGCGGACAGGGGATCTATGGCTACACCTTC. This rearrangement joins TRBV5-1 to TRBJ1-2; 9 bases agree with TRBD1. Germline V gene sequence: CDR1 SGHRS, CDR2 YFSETQ. V was pared by 4 bases and J by 4 bases, with 2 bases of the junction left unmatched. The CDR3 consists of 13 residues.

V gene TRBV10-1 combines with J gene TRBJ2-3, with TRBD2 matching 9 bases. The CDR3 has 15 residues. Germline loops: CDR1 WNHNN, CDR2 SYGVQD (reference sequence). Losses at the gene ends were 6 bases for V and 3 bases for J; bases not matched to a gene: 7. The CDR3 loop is CASSSGLAGTDTQYF. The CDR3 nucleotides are TGCGCCAGCAGCTCGGGACTAGCCGGAACAGATACGCAGTATTTT.

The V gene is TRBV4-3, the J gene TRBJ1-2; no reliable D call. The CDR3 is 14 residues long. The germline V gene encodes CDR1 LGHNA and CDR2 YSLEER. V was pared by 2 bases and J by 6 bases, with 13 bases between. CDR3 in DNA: TGCGCCAGCAGCCAAACCGGCGGGGAGAATGGCTACACCTTC. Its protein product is CASSQTGGENGYTF.

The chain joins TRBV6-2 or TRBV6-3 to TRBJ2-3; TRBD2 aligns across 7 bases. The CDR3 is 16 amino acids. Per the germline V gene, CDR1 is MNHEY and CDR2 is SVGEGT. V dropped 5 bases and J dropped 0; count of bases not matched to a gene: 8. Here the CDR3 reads CASSGALAASTDTQYF. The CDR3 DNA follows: TGTGCCAGCAGTGGGGCCCTAGCGGCTAGCACAGATACGCAGTATTTT.

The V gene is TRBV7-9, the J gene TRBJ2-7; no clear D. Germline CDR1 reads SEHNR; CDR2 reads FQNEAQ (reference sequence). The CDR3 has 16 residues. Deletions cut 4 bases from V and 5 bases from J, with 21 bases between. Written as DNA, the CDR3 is TGTGCCAGCAGCTCCCCCCCGCGGTTGCGCGTGGACGAGCAGTACTTC. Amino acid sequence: CASSSPPRLRVDEQYF.

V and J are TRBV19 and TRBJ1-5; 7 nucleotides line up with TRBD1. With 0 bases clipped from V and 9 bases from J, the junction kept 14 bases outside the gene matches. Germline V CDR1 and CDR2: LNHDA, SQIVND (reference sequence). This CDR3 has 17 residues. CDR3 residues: CASSIDHVGGTLRPQHF. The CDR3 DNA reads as TGTGCCAGTAGTATAGATCATGTAGGGGGCACCCTTCGGCCCCAGCATTTT. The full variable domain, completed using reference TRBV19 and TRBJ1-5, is DGGITQSPKYLFRKEGQNVTLSCEQNLNHDAMYWYRQDPGQGLRLIYYSQIVNDFQKGDIAEGYSVSREKKESFPLTVTSAQKNPTAFYLCASSIDHVGGTLRPQHFGDGTRLSIL.

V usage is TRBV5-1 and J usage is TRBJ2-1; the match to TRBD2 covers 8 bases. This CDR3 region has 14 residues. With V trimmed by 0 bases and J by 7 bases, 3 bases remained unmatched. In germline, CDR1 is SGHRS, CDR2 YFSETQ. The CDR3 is CASSLEASGNEQFF. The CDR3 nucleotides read TGCGCCAGCAGCTTGGAGGCTAGCGGGAATGAGCAGTTCTTC.

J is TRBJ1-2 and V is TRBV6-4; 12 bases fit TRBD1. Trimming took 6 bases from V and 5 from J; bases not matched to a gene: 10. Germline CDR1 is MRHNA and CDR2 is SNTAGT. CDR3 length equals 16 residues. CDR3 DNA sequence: TGTGCCAGCAGCTCGACCGGGACAGGGGGCGCTTATGGCTACACCTTC. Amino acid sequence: CASSSTGTGGAYGYTF.

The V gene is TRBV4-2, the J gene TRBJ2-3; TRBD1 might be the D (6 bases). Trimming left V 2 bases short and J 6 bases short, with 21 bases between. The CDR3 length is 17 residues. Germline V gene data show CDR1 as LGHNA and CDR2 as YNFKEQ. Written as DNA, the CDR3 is TGTGCCAGCAGCCAACCCCCGACAGGCCCAGAACGGGATACGCAGTATTTT. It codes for CASSQPPTGPERDTQYF.

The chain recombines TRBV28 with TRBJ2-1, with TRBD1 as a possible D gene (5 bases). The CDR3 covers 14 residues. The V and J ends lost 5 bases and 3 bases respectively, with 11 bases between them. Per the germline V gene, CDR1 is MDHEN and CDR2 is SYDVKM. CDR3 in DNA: TGTGCCAGCAGTCCCAGACAGAACTACAATGAGCAGTTCTTC. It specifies CASSPRQNYNEQFF.